This TCR beta chain came from a study of CD8 T cell repertoires and HIV-1 epitope variants. Across the whole study: Controls were a CMV, EBV and flu pool, Ebola AY9, and no peptide. The baseline condition was 1M T cells left uncultured.

The repertoire was sequenced with immunoSEQ multiplex PCR; TCRdb's copy has only in-frame clones and lacks some. This sample has a few thousand clones; approximately 71% occur once, and the top ten carry around 46%. Study-wide findings and caveats: This assay reports beta chains of antigen-expanded cells, not T cell function.

There are 11 residues in the CDR3. Deletions cut 9 bases from V and 8 bases from J, with 13 bases between. Germline V CDR1 and CDR2: LNHDA, SQIVND (reference sequence). Note on this clone: The antigen is unknown.

The sample consisted of cultured CD8+ T cells derived from PBMCs. The origin of this receptor is a male donor with HIV. V usage is TRBV19 and J usage is TRBJ1-1; no clear D. The CDR3 sequence: CASTTLSEAFF. The DNA for the CDR3 is TGTGCCAGCACTACACTATCCGAAGCTTTCTTT.